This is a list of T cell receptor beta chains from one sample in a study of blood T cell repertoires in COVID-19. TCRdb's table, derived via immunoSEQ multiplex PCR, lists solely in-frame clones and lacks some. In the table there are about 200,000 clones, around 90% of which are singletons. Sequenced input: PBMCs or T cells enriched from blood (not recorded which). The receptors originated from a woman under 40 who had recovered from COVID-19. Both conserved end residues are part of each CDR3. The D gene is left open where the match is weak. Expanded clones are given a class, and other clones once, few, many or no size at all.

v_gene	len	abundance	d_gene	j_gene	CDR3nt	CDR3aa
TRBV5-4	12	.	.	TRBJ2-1	TGTGCCAGCAGCTTGCCCGGAGGGGAGCAGTTCTTC	CASSLPGGEQFF
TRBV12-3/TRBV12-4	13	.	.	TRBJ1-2	TGTGCCAGCACAGGGCGAATTAACTATGGCTACACCTTC	CASTGRINYGYTF
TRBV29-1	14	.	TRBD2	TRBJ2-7	TGCAGCGCCCGCTCAGGGAGCGGGACCTACGAGCAGTACTTC	CSARSGSGTYEQYF
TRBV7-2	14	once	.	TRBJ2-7	TGTGCCAGCAGCTTAGCGGGAGGCTCCTACGAGCAGTACTTC	CASSLAGGSYEQYF
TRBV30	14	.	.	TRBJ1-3	TGTGCCTGGGGAAGGGACAACTCTGGAAACACCATATATTTT	CAWGRDNSGNTIYF
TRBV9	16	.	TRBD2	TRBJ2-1	TGTGCCAGCAGCGTCTGGACTAGCGGGAGGACAGGGGAGCAGTTCTTC	CASSVWTSGRTGEQFF
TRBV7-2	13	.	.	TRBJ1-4	TGTGCCAGCGTGGGTGAGGCTGGGGAAAAACTGTTTTTT	CASVGEAGEKLFF
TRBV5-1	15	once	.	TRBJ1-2	TGCGCCAGCAGCTTGGATGCAGAAGGGCAGGGTGGCTACACCTTC	CASSLDAEGQGGYTF
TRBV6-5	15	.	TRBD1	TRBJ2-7	TGTGCCAGCAGTTACTCGACGGGACAGAGCTACGAGCAGTACTTC	CASSYSTGQSYEQYF
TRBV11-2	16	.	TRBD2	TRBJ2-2	TGTGCCAGCAGCTTAGTGGGCGGGGGAAACACCGGGGAGCTGTTTTTT	CASSLVGGGNTGELFF
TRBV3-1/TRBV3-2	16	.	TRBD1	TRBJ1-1	TGTGCCAGCAGCCCTGACAGGGGGAATATGAACACTGAAGCTTTCTTT	CASSPDRGNMNTEAFF
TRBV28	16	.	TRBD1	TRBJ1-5	TGTGCCAGCAGTTTGCCCCTTGACAGGGGGCTTCAGCCCCAGCATTTT	CASSLPLDRGLQPQHF
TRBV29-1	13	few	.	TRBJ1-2	TGCAGCTCCGGTACGGGGAGTACCTATGGCTACACCTTC	CSSGTGSTYGYTF
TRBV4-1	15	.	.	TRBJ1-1	TGCGCCAGCAGACTATCGACAGTAATGAACACTGAAGCTTTCTTT	CASRLSTVMNTEAFF
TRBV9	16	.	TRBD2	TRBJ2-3	TGTGCCAGCAGCGTAGGGTCTAGCGGGACGACAGATACGCAGTATTTT	CASSVGSSGTTDTQYF
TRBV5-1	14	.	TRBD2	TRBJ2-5	TGCGCCAGCAGGACCGGGACTACCCAAGAGACCCAGTACTTC	CASRTGTTQETQYF
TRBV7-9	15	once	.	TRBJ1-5	TGTGCCAGCAGCTTAGTGGGCCATAGCGGGGAGCCCCAGCATTTT	CASSLVGHSGEPQHF
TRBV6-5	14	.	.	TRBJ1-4	TGTGCCAGCAGTTACCAGGGGATGCGCGAAAAACTGTTTTTT	CASSYQGMREKLFF
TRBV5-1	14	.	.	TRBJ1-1	TGCGCCAGCAGCCCGATAGACAGAAGGACTGAAGCTTTCTTT	CASSPIDRRTEAFF
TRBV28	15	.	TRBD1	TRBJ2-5	TGTGCCAGCAGTCCGCACACAGGGGGCCGGGAGACCCAGTACTTC	CASSPHTGGRETQYF
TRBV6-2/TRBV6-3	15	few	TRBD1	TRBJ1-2	TGTGCCAGCAGTCGCCTAAGGACAGGGGAGATCGGCTACACCTTC	CASSRLRTGEIGYTF
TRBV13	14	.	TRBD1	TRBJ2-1	TGTGCCAGCAGCTTCGGGGGACAGGGTAATGAGCAGTTCTTC	CASSFGGQGNEQFF
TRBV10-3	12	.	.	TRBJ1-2	TGTGCCATCCTCAGTCCCAACTATGGCTACACCTTC	CAILSPNYGYTF
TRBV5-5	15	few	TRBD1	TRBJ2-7	TGTGCCAGCAGCTTGGACGACAGGGGCAACTACGAGCAGTACTTC	CASSLDDRGNYEQYF
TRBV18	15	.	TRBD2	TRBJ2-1	TGTGCCAGCTCGCCAACTAGCGGGAGTTTAGATGAGCAGTTCTTC	CASSPTSGSLDEQFF
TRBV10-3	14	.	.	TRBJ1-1	TGTGCCATCAGTGAGGAACAGGTTCAAGGGTCAGCTTTCTTT	CAISEEQVQGSAFF
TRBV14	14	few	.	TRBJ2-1	TGTGCCAGCAGCCTAGAAGGGGTATGGAATGAGCAGTTCTTC	CASSLEGVWNEQFF
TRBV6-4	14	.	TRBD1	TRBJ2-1	TGTGCCAGCAGTGATGTGTCAGGGGGCAATGAGCAGTTCTTC	CASSDVSGGNEQFF
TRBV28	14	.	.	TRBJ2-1	TGTGCCAGCAAGCCGACAGATCGCGACAATGAGCAGTTCTTC	CASKPTDRDNEQFF
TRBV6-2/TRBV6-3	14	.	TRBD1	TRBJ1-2	TGTGCCAGCAGTAACGACAGGGCAGTCGTTGGCTACACCTTC	CASSNDRAVVGYTF
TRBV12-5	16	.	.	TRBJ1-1	TGTGCTAGTGGTTTGGTAAGGGGCCTGGTAGACACTGAAGCTTTCTTT	CASGLVRGLVDTEAFF
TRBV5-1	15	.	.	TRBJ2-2	TGCGCCAGCAGCTCCAGGGCCCCGAACACCGGGGAGCTGTTTTTT	CASSSRAPNTGELFF
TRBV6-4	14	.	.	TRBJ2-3	TGTGCCAGCAGTGAAAACGGGGGCACAGATACGCAGTATTTT	CASSENGGTDTQYF
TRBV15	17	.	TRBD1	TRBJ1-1	TGTGCCACCAGCAGAGGCCGCAGGGGGCTGGGGAACACTGAAGCTTTCTTT	CATSRGRRGLGNTEAFF
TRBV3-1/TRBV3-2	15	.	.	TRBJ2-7	TGTGCCAGCAGCCAAGTTTCTAGCGCTATCTACGAGCAGTACTTC	CASSQVSSAIYEQYF
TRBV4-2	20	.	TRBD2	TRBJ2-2	TGTGCCAGCAGCCGAGGCCCGACTAGCGGGGGTGTAATTAACACCGGGGAGCTGTTTTTT	CASSRGPTSGGVINTGELFF